The 10 T cell receptor beta chains given below trace back to one sample, sequenced in a study of T cell responses to AZD1222 COVID-19 vaccine. Sequenced by immunoSEQ multiplex PCR; TCRdb stores in-frame clones only, minus some. This table holds 100,000 to 130,000 clones, around nine tenths found once. Source: peripheral blood, taken on day 0 of AZD1222 vaccination. The receptors here all came from an adult in good health.

The chain employs TRBV18 and TRBJ1-3; unclear D gene. V lost 0 bases, J lost 6 bases, and 6 bases lay in between. This CDR3 spans 13 amino acids. Germline V gene lookup returns CDR1 KGHSH and CDR2 LQKENI. CDR3 DNA sequence: TGTGCCAGCTCACCACCGTTGAAAAACACCATATATTTT. Protein product: CASSPPLKNTIYF. Full variable domain (outside the CDR3, taken from reference TRBV18 and TRBJ1-3): NAGVMQNPRHLVRRRGQEARLRCSPMKGHSHVYWYRQLPEEGLKFMVYLQKENIIDESGMPKERFSAEFPKEGPSILRIQQVVRGDSAAYFCASSPPLKNTIYFGEGSWLTVV.

The chain uses TRBV2 and TRBJ2-3; 8 bases align to TRBD1. Looked up from germline, CDR1 is SNHLY and CDR2 is FYNNEI. V lost 4 bases and J lost 0; bases outside the gene matches: 3. The CDR3 is 15 residues long. CDR3 protein: CASSARTGSTDTQYF. The CDR3 DNA is TGTGCCAGCAGTGCCCGGACAGGGAGCACAGATACGCAGTATTTT. Filled out from reference TRBV2 and TRBJ2-3, the complete variable domain reads EPEVTQTPSHQVTQMGQEVILRCVPISNHLYFYWYRQILGQKVEFLVSFYNNEISEKSEIFDDQFSVERPDGSNFTLKIRSTKLEDSAMYFCASSARTGSTDTQYFGPGTRLTVL.

The gene calls are TRBV19 and TRBJ1-2; TRBD1 might be the D (6 bases). Germline loops: CDR1 LNHDA, CDR2 SQIVND (reference sequence). Trimming removed 8 bases from V and 9 bases from J, with 13 bases in between. CDR3 length equals 11 residues. CDR3 amino acids: CASLQGRRYTF. In nucleotides, the CDR3 is TGTGCCAGTTTACAGGGTAGGCGCTACACCTTC.

The chain couples TRBV29-1 to TRBJ1-1, with D possibly matching TRBD1 (6 bases). V dropped 7 bases and J dropped 0 bases, with 12 bases sitting between them. The CDR3 contains 13 residues. CDR1 is SQVTM and CDR2 is ANQGSEA in the germline V gene. The CDR3 nucleotides are TGCAGCGGGGGGCTGGGCCTGAACACTGAAGCTTTCTTT. This translates into CSGGLGLNTEAFF.

The rearrangement links TRBV18 to TRBJ1-4; the match to TRBD1 covers 9 bases. The germline V gene has CDR1 KGHSH and CDR2 LQKENI. J was trimmed by 8 bases and V by 5 bases; bases with no gene match: 9. The CDR3 length is 15 residues. CDR3 bases: TGTGCCAGCTCAGAAGTGACAGGGGGGAACGAAAAACTGTTTTTT. Translating gives CASSEVTGGNEKLFF.

The V and J genes are TRBV6-2 or TRBV6-3 and TRBJ1-5, with D perhaps matching TRBD1 (5 bases). Trimming took off 0 bases at V and 4 bases at J, with 13 bases between the two ends. Germline V gives CDR1 MNHEY, CDR2 SVGEGT. CDR3 length: 16 residues. The CDR3 DNA sequence: TGTGCCAGCAGTTACTCTCGGCAGGGTTCGAATCAGCCCCAGCATTTT. Translating it yields CASSYSRQGSNQPQHF.

CDR3 sequence reads: CASSLLGAAGYGYTF. CDR3 bases: TGTGCCAGTAGTTTATTGGGCGCGGCAGGTTATGGCTACACCTTC. The rearrangement joins TRBV19 to TRBJ1-2; D is uncertain. CDR1 is LNHDA and CDR2 is SQIVND in the germline V gene (reference sequence). CDR3 length equals 15 residues. The V gene lost 5 bases and the J gene lost 5 bases, with 18 bases spanning the gap.

V and J are TRBV5-8 and TRBJ1-4; no definite D call. V shed 0 bases and J shed 0 bases, with 9 bases lying between them. Germline CDR1 SGHTS, CDR2 YDEGEE. The CDR3 covers 16 residues. As DNA, the CDR3 is TGTGCCAGCAGCTTGGGGCATCAGTCAACTAATGAAAAACTGTTTTTT. Its protein is CASSLGHQSTNEKLFF.

The count of this clone is one. This sequence joins TRBV27 and TRBJ2-3, with D tentatively TRBD2 (7 bases). Germline V gives CDR1 MNHEY, CDR2 SMNVEV (reference sequence). Trimming removed 3 bases at V and 1 base at J, with 11 bases between. The CDR3 sequence is 15 residues long. The CDR3 DNA reads as TGTGCCAGCAGTTTCGGGCGGGGGCGCACAGATACGCAGTATTTT. Translated, it gives CASSFGRGRTDTQYF.

The rearrangement uses TRBV6-2 or TRBV6-3 and TRBJ2-2, with D perhaps matching TRBD1 or TRBD2 (5 bases each). The V end was cut by 6 bases, the J end by 2 bases, with 22 bases between. The CDR3 is 18 amino acids. Germline CDR1 is MNHEY and CDR2 is SVGEGT. The CDR3, as DNA: TGTGCCAGCAGCCTACTCGGCCAGTCCGGGGCAAACACCGGGGAGCTGTTTTTT. As protein: CASSLLGQSGANTGELFF.